The next 10 T cell receptor beta chains were all read from a single sample in a study of cytotoxic CD8 clonotypes in ibrutinib-treated CLL. Data came from immunoSEQ multiplex PCR; TCRdb stores just in-frame clones and leaves some out. The sample shows fewer than 300,000 clones, approximately 76% of them seen only once. Sequenced here: PBMCs, sampled at disease progression, from a patient treated with ibrutinib. Every receptor here comes from a human donor with chronic lymphocytic leukemia.

The genes are TRBV7-9 and TRBJ2-7, with D tentatively TRBD1 (5 bases). The CDR3 runs to 13 residues. The germline V gene has CDR1 SEHNR and CDR2 FQNEAQ (reference sequence). The V end lost 1 base, the J end lost 5 bases, and 9 bases lay between the germline ends. The CDR3, as DNA: TGTGCCAGCAGCTTAGTGGGGCAGGACGAGCAGTACTTC. Its translation is CASSLVGQDEQYF.

This clone was detected a few times. The chain employs TRBV7-9 and TRBJ2-7; no clear D. The V end was cut by 3 bases, the J end by 2 bases, with 8 bases between. This CDR3 spans 13 amino acids. Per the germline V gene, CDR1 is SEHNR and CDR2 is FQNEAQ (reference sequence). CDR3 in amino acids: CASSFPAPYEQYF. The CDR3 nucleotides read TGTGCCAGCAGCTTCCCGGCCCCCTACGAGCAGTACTTC.

The CDR3 coding sequence is TGTGCCAGCAGTTGGGGGAGCGGCTACACCTTC. It translates to CASSWGSGYTF. The J gene is TRBJ1-2, the V gene TRBV11-2; D is possibly TRBD1 (5 bases). The germline V gene has CDR1 SGHAT and CDR2 FQNNGV. Trimming left V 6 bases short and J 8 bases short, with 10 bases between. This CDR3 is built from 11 residues.

This chain connects TRBV29-1 to TRBJ2-7; TRBD2 is a possible D gene (5 bases). This CDR3 contains 13 residues. V was shortened by 1 base and J by 3 bases, with 10 bases between the two germline ends. Germline CDR1 SQVTM, CDR2 ANQGSEA. CDR3 loop: CSVEAGNLYEQYF. The CDR3 bases are TGCAGCGTTGAAGCGGGGAACCTCTACGAGCAGTACTTC.

The CDR3 bases are TGTGCCACCGGACGGCAGGGATGGGGCAATCAGCCCCAGCATTTT. The encoded protein is CATGRQGWGNQPQHF. The rearrangement links TRBV6-6 to TRBJ1-5; D perhaps matches TRBD1 (5 bases). The CDR3 is 15 amino acids. The germline V gene encodes CDR1 MNHNY and CDR2 SVGAGI (reference sequence). V gave up 10 bases and J gave up 2 bases, with 18 bases separating them.

The chain has TRBV4-3 and TRBJ1-4, with no clear D. The CDR3 loop spans 17 amino acids. Trimming removed 4 bases at V and 6 bases at J, with 21 bases between. Germline CDR1 and CDR2: LGHNA and YSLEER. The DNA for the CDR3 is TGCGCCAGCAGCCCCTGGACGGAAGGGAATAGGCATGAAAAACTGTTTTTT. Its protein is CASSPWTEGNRHEKLFF.

The J gene is TRBJ2-7, the V gene TRBV27, with 9 bases that match TRBD1. CDR1 is MNHEY, CDR2 SMNVEV, per germline (reference sequence). The trim removed 3 bases at V and 2 bases at J, leaving 2 bases unmatched. This CDR3 is 14 amino acids long. Written as DNA, the CDR3 is TGTGCCAGCAGTTTCAGGGACAGGGCCTACGAGCAGTACTTC. This translates into CASSFRDRAYEQYF.

V usage is TRBV2 and J usage is TRBJ2-4, with D perhaps given as TRBD1 or TRBD2 (6 bases each). This CDR3 spans 13 amino acids. V was clipped by 7 bases and J by 5 bases, with 12 bases between them. The germline V gene encodes CDR1 SNHLY and CDR2 FYNNEI. The DNA for the CDR3 is TGTGCCAGCAACCGGGGGCCGGAAAACATTCAGTACTTC. It encodes CASNRGPENIQYF.

The chain joins TRBV11-3 to TRBJ2-1, with TRBD2 matching over 8 bases. Per the germline V gene, CDR1 is SGHNT and CDR2 is YENEEA. The V and J ends lost 5 bases and 6 bases, in that order; junction bases with no gene match: 9. The CDR3 covers 15 residues. The CDR3 sequence is CASSHSPAGGNEQFF. The CDR3 DNA reads TGTGCCAGCAGCCACTCCCCGGCGGGAGGCAATGAGCAGTTCTTC.

In the case of this clone: The sample has other DNA sequences that encode this CDR3 too. The CDR3 sequence: CASSPDYEQYF. CDR3 nucleotide sequence: TGTGCCAGCAGCCCAGACTACGAGCAGTACTTC. The chain combines TRBV7-2 with TRBJ2-7; D not certain. Trimming shortened V by 5 bases and J by 3 bases, and 5 bases separated the two germline ends. Looked up from germline, CDR1 is SGHTA and CDR2 is FQGNSA. CDR3 length equals 11 residues.